Below are 3 T cell receptor beta chains sequenced from a single sample in a study of beta chain features in type 1 diabetes. Sequenced material consisted of expressed TCRB transcripts (all of the isolated RNA was reverse transcribed). Libraries were prepared by immunoSEQ multiplex PCR; TCRdb keeps only in-frame clonotypes and omits some of them. The repertoire holds 240,000 or so clones, over 65% seen once, with about 0.051% in the top ten. The source material was naive CD4+ T cells from blood. These receptors all come from a man aged 25-45 years in good health.

This CDR3 reads CASSVVWGGRTDYEQYF. Here the CDR3 DNA reads TGTGCCAGCAGCGTAGTTTGGGGCGGGAGGACCGACTACGAGCAGTACTTC. The chain has TRBV9 and TRBJ2-7, with 8 positions matching TRBD2. The V gene's germline CDR1 is SGDLS and CDR2 YYNGEE. J was trimmed by 3 bases and V by 0 bases; bases with no gene match: 11. This CDR3 spans 17 amino acids.

This clone was recorded a few times. The V call is TRBV15, the J call TRBJ2-3; 7 positions match TRBD1. Per germline, CDR1 LNHNV and CDR2 YYDKDF (reference sequence). V dropped 1 base and J dropped 5; count of bases not matched to a gene: 3. CDR3 length: 14 amino acids. The CDR3 DNA follows: TGTGCCACCAGCAGAGGACAGGGCCGAGATACGCAGTATTTT. Its protein is CATSRGQGRDTQYF.

V gene TRBV7-2 combines with J gene TRBJ2-3; D unclear. The CDR3 has 13 amino acids. The ends were cut back, 4 bases at V and 0 bases at J, with 5 bases in the middle. Germline V lookup: CDR1 SGHTA, CDR2 FQGNSA. CDR3 DNA sequence: TGTGCCAGCAGCTCATCTAGCACAGATACGCAGTATTTT. Translated: CASSSSSTDTQYF.